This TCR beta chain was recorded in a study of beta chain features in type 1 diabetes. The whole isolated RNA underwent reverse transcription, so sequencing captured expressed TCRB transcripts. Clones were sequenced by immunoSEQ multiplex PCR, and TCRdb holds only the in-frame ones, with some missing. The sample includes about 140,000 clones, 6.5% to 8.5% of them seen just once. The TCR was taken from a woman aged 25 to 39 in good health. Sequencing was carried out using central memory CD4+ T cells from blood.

The CDR3 sequence: CASSTDTGAEQYF. For the CDR3, the DNA is TGTGCCAGCAGCACCGATACAGGGGCCGAGCAGTACTTC. The V and J genes are TRBV11-2 and TRBJ2-7, with TRBD1 identical over 7 bases. CDR3 size: 13 residues. With V trimmed by 5 bases and J by 6 bases, 7 bases remained unmatched. CDR1 SGHAT and CDR2 FQNNGV come from the germline V gene.